Described below is a single T cell receptor (beta chain) sequence and its context. Antigen: not known. The assay was immunoSEQ multiplex PCR, and TCRdb's table has in-frame clones only and misses some. The repertoire includes about 84,000 clones, around 90% of them detected once, and 22% sits in the top ten. This entry is derived from a study of PD-1 blockade in classical Hodgkin lymphoma. Study background: Each patient was given nivolumab 3 mg/kg through a vein every 2 weeks. The study's findings and limits: Those achieving complete response showed baseline diversity like newly diagnosed patients. In CD4+ cells, TCR diversity went up significantly by C4D1, but in CD8+ cells it did not. Diminished baseline TCR diversity has been reported in newly diagnosed patients relative to healthy donors.

Trimming took off 0 bases at V and 0 bases at J, with 7 bases between the two ends. Germline CDR1 and CDR2: SGHDT and YYEEEE. The CDR3 runs 15 residues. Brentuximab vedotin exposure varied, and every patient relapsed after autologous stem cell transplantation. V gene TRBV5-6 combines with J gene TRBJ2-1, with D hard to call. This specimen consisted of peripheral blood mononuclear cells (PBMCs), obtained at baseline. This TCR derives from a human donor with classical Hodgkin lymphoma. The CDR3 here is CASSLGRSSYNEQFF. In DNA, the CDR3 is TGTGCCAGCAGCTTGGGCCGGAGCTCCTACAATGAGCAGTTCTTC.